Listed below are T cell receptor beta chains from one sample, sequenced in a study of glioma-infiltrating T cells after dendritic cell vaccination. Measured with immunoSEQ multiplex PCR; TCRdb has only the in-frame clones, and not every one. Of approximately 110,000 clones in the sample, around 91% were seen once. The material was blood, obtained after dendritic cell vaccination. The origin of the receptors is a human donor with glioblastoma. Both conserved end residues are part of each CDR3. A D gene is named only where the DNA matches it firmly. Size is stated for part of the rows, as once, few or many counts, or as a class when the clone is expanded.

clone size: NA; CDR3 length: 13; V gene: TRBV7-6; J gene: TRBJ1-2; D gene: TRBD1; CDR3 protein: CASSSPTGDGYTF; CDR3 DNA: TGTGCCAGCAGCTCGCCAACAGGGGACGGCTACACCTTC
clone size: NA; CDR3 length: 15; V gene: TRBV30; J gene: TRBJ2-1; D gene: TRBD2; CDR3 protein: CAWSVGLAGHNEQFF; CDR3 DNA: TGTGCCTGGAGTGTAGGACTAGCGGGACACAATGAGCAGTTCTTC
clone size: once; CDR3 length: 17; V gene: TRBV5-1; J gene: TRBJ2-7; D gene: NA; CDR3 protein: CASSLAGGGGFSYEQYF; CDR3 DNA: TGCGCCAGCAGCTTGGCCGGCGGGGGCGGGTTCTCCTACGAGCAGTACTTC
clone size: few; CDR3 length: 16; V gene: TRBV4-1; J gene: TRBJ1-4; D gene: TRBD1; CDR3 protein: CASSQGQSATNEKLFF; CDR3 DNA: TGCGCCAGCAGCCAGGGACAGAGCGCAACTAATGAAAAACTGTTTTTT
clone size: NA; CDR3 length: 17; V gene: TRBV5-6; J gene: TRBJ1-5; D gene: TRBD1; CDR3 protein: CASSWRGTGLSNQPQHF; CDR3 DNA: TGTGCCAGCAGCTGGCGCGGGACAGGGCTCAGCAATCAGCCCCAGCATTTT
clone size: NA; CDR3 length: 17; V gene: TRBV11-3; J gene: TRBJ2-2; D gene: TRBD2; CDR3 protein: CASSPGTSGAITGELFF; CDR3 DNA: TGTGCCAGCAGCCCCGGGACTAGCGGGGCAATCACCGGGGAGCTGTTTTTT
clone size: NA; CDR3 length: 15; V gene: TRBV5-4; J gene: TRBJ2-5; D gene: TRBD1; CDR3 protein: CASRGSGTGFETQYF; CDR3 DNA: TGTGCCAGCAGGGGCAGTGGGACAGGGTTTGAGACCCAGTACTTC
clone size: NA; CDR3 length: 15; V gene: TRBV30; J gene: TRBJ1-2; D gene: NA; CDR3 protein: CAWSSADSSNYGYTF; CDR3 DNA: TGTGCCTGGAGTTCCGCGGACAGTTCCAACTATGGCTACACCTTC
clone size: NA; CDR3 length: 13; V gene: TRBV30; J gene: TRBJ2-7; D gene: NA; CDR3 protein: CAWSVSLAYEQYF; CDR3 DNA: TGTGCCTGGAGTGTAAGTCTAGCCTACGAGCAGTACTTC
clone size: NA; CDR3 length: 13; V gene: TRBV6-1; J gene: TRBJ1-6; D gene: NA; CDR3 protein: CAIPTGDNSPLHF; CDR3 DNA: TGTGCCATCCCGACAGGAGATAATTCCCCCCTCCACTTT
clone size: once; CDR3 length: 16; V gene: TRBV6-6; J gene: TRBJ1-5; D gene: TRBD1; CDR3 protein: CASIPGGTASNQPQHF; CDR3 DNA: TGTGCCAGCATCCCAGGGGGGACAGCTAGCAATCAGCCCCAGCATTTT
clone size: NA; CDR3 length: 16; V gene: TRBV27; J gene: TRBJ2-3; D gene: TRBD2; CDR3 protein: CASSTWDYLSTDTQYF; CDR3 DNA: TGTGCCAGCAGTACCTGGGACTACCTTAGCACAGATACGCAGTATTTT
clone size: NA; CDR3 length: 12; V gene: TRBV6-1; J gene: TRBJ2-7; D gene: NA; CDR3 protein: CASSRVPYEQYF; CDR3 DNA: TGTGCCAGCTCCCGAGTCCCCTACGAGCAGTACTTC
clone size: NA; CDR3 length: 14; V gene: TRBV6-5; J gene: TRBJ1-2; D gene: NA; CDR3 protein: CASSSLRANYGYTF; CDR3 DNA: TGTGCCAGCAGTTCTCTCAGGGCTAACTATGGCTACACCTTC
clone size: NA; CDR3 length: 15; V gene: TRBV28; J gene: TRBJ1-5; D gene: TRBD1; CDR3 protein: CASSSGQVGGQPQHF; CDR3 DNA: TGTGCCAGCAGTTCTGGACAGGTAGGGGGTCAGCCCCAGCATTTT
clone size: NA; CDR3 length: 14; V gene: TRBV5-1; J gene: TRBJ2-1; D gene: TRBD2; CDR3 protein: CASSPGLAYNEQFF; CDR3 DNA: TGCGCCAGCAGCCCGGGACTAGCGTACAATGAGCAGTTCTTC
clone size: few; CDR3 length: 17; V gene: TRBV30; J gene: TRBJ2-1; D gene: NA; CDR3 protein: CAWSEQGVTISYNEQFF; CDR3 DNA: TGTGCCTGGAGTGAACAGGGCGTAACCATCTCCTACAATGAGCAGTTCTTC
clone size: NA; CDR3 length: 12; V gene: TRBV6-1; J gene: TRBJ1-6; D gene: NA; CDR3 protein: CASSEVRGPLHF; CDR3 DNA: TGTGCCAGCAGTGAAGTAAGGGGGCCCCTCCACTTT
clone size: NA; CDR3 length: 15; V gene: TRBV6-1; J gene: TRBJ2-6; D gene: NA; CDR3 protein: CASSPTETGANVLTF; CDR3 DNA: TGTGCCAGCAGCCCAACAGAAACTGGGGCCAACGTCCTGACTTTC
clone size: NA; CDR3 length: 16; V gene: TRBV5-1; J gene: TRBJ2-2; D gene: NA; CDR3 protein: CASRSDAGLNTGELFF; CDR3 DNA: TGCGCCAGCAGGTCTGACGCGGGGCTGAACACCGGGGAGCTGTTTTTT
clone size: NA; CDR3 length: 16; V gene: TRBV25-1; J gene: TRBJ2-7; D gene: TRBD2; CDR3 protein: CASSESSGRADYEQYF; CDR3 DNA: TGTGCCAGCAGTGAATCTAGCGGGAGGGCCGATTACGAGCAGTACTTC
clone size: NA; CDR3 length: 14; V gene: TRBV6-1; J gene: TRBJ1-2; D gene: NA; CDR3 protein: CASSEGTGKAGYTF; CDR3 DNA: TGTGCCAGCAGTGAAGGAACAGGGAAGGCGGGCTACACCTTC
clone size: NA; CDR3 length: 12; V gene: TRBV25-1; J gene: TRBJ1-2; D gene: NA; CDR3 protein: CASSEFPRGYTF; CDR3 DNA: TGTGCCAGCAGTGAATTCCCTCGGGGCTACACCTTC
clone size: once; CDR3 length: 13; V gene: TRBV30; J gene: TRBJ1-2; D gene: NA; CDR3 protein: CAGDTGTNYGYTF; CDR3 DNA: TGTGCCGGAGACACCGGGACTAACTATGGCTACACCTTC
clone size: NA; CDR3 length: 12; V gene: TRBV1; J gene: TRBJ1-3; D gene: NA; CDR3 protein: CTSSHQGNTIYF; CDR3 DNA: TGCACCAGCAGCCACCAGGGAAACACCATATATTTT